This T cell receptor beta chain was sequenced during a study of T-cell reconstitution after alpha-beta-depleted transplantation in children. TCRbeta library construction was performed incorporating unique molecular identifiers. Using its own MiXCR run on the PCR reads, TCRdb lists one record per CDR3 protein. This sample has about 340,000 distinct CDR3 sequences, with about a tenth found just once. This receptor was taken from a human donor who donated a stem cell graft to a child with acute lymphoblastic leukemia. Sequenced material: PBMCs from the stem cell graft donor, taken from the stem cell graft.

The CDR3 coding sequence is TGCGCCAGCAGCCAACATGGACCGAGCGGGTACTCCTACGAGCAGTACTTC. Translation: CASSQHGPSGYSYEQYF. The chain couples TRBV4-1 to TRBJ2-7; maybe TRBD2 (6 bases). The V end was cut by 2 bases, the J end by 0 bases, with 17 bases between. Germline V lookup: CDR1 MGHRA, CDR2 YSYEKL. The CDR3 runs 17 residues.